This T cell receptor (beta chain) comes out of a study of blood T cell repertoires in COVID-19. Across the whole study: Samples representing acute and convalescent COVID-19 were sourced from the United States, Italy and Spain. Sample material is recorded as cDNA or gDNA derived from T cells, B-cell-depleted T cells, or PBMCs.

Original methodology: Amplification of reference gene primers was used by the study to estimate nucleated cell counts. The method was immunoSEQ multiplex PCR; TCRdb's version includes in-frame clones alone and lacks a portion of them. D and trimming come from the DNA, and the V and J calls and clone size come from that table. The sample holds about 170,000 clones, 70% to 85% seen once. The sequence was obtained from a man between 60 and 70 years old who had recovered from COVID-19. The sample comprised peripheral blood.

The CDR3 loop reads CASSPSEATNEKLFF. The DNA for the CDR3 is TGTGCCAGCTCACCATCCGAGGCAACTAATGAAAAACTGTTTTTT. The chain carries TRBV18 and TRBJ1-4, with unresolved D. This CDR3 is built from 15 residues. Germline V gives CDR1 KGHSH, CDR2 LQKENI. Trimming took off 2 bases at V and 0 bases at J, with 7 bases between the two ends.